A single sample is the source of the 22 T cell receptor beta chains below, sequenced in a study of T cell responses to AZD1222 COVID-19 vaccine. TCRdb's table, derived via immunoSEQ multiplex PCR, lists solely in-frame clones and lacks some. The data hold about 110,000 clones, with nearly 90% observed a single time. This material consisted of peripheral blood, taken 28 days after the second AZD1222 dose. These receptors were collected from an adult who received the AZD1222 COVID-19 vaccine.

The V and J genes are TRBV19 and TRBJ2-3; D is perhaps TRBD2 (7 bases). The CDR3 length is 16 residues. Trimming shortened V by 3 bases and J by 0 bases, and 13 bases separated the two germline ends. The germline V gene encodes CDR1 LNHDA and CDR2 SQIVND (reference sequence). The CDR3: CASSMAAGASTDTQYF. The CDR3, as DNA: TGTGCCAGTAGTATGGCTGCGGGGGCTAGCACAGATACGCAGTATTTT.

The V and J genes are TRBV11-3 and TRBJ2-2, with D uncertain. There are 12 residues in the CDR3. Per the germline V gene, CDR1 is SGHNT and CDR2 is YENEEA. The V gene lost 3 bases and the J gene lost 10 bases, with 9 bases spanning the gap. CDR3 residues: CASSFRREELFF. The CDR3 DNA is TGTGCCAGCAGCTTCCGTCGCGAGGAGCTGTTTTTT.

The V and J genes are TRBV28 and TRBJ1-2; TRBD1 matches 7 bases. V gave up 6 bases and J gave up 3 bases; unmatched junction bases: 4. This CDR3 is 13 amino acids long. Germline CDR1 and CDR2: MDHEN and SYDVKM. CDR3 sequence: CASSGTVYYGYTF. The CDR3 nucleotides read TGTGCCAGCAGCGGGACAGTGTACTATGGCTACACCTTC.

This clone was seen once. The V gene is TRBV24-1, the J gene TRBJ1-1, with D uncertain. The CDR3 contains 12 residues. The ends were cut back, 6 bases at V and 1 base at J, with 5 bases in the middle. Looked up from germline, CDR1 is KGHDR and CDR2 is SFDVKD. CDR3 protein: CATSYGNTEAFF. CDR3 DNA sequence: TGTGCCACCAGTTATGGGAACACTGAAGCTTTCTTT.

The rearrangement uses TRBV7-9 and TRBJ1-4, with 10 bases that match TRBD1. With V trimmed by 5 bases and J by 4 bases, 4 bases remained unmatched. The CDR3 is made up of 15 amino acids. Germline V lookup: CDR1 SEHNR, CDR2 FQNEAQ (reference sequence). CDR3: CASSPGDRGNEKLFF. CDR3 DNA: TGTGCCAGCAGCCCAGGGGACAGGGGTAATGAAAAACTGTTTTTT.

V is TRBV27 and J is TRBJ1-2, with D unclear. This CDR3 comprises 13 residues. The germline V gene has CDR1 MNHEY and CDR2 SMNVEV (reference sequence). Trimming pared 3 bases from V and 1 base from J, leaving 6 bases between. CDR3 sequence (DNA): TGTGCCAGCAGTTTGAACAGTAACTATGGCTACACCTTC. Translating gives CASSLNSNYGYTF.

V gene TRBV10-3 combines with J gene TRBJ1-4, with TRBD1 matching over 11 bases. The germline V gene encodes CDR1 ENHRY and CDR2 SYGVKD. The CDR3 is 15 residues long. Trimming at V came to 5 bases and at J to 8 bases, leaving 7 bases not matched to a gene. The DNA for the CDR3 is TGTGCCATCAGTCAGAGGACAGGGGGCGTCGAAAAACTGTTTTTT. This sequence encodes CAISQRTGGVEKLFF.

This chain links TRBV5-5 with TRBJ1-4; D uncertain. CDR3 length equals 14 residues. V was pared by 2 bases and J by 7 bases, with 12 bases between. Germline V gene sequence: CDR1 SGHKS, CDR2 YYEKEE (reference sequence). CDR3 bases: TGTGCCAGCAGCTTTGAGACATGGGGTGAAAAACTGTTTTTT. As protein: CASSFETWGEKLFF.

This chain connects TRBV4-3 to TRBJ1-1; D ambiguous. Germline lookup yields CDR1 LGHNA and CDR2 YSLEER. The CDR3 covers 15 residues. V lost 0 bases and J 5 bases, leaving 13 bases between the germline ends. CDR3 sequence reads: CASSQDSPGLTEAFF. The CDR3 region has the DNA TGCGCCAGCAGCCAAGATTCCCCGGGATTAACTGAAGCTTTCTTT.

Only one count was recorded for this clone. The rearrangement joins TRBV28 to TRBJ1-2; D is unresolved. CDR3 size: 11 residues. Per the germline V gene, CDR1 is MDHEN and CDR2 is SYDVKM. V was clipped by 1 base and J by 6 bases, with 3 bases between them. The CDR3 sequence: CASSLYHGYTF. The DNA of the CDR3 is TGTGCCAGCAGTTTATATCATGGCTACACCTTC.

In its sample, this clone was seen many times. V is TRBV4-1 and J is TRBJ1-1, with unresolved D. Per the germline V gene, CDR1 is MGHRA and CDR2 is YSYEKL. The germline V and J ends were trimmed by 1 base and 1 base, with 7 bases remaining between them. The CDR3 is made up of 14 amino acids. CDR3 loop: CASSQASANTEAFF. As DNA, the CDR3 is TGCGCCAGCAGCCAAGCGTCAGCGAACACTGAAGCTTTCTTT.

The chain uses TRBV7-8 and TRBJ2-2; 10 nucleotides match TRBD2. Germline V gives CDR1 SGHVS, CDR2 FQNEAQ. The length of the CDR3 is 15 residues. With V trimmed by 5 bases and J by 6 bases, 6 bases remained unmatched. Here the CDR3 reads CASSRAGGPPGELFF. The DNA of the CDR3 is TGTGCCAGCAGCCGAGCGGGAGGGCCTCCCGGGGAGCTGTTTTTT.

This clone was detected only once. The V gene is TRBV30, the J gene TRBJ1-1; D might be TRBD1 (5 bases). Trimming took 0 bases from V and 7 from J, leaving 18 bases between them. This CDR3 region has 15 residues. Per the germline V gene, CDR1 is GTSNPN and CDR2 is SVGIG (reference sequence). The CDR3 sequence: CAWSVLGADSGEAFF. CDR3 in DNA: TGTGCCTGGAGTGTACTTGGGGCGGATAGTGGTGAAGCTTTCTTT.

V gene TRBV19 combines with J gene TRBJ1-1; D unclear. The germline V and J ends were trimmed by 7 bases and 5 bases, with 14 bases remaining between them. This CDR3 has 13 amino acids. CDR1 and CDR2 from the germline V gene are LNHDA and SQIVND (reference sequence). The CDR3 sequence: CASTPTWYTEAFF. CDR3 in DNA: TGTGCCAGTACCCCCACATGGTATACTGAAGCTTTCTTT.

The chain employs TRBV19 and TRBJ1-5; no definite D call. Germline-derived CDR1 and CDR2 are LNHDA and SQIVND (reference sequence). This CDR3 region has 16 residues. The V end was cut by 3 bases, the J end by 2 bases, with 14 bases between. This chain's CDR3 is CASSIYGQIGNQPQHF. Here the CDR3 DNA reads TGTGCCAGTAGTATTTACGGTCAGATTGGCAATCAGCCCCAGCATTTT.

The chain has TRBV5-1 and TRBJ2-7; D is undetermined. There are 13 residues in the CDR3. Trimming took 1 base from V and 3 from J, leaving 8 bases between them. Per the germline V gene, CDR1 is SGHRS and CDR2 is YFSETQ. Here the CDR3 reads CASSLQVDYEQYF. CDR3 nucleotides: TGCGCCAGCAGCTTGCAAGTTGACTACGAGCAGTACTTC.

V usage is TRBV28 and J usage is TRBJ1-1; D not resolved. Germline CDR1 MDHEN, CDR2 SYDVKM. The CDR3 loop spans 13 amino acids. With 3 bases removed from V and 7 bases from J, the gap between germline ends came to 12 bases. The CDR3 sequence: CASSLFGWNEAFF. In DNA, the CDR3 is TGTGCCAGCAGTTTGTTCGGCTGGAATGAAGCTTTCTTT. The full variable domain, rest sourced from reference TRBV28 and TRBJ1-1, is DVKVTQSSRYLVKRTGEKVFLECVQDMDHENMFWYRQDPGLGLRLIYFSYDVKMKEKGDIPEGYSVSREKKERFSLILESASTNQTSMYLCASSLFGWNEAFFGQGTRLTVV.

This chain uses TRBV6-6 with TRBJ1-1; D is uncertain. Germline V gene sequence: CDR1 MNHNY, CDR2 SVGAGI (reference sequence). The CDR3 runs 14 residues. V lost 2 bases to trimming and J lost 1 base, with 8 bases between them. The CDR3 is CASSYGYKNTEAFF. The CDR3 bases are TGTGCCAGCAGTTACGGGTATAAGAACACTGAAGCTTTCTTT.

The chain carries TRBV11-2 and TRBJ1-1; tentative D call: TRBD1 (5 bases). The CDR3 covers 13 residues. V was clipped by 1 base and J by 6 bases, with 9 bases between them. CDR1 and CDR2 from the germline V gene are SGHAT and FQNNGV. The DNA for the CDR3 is TGTGCCAGCAGCTTAGCCGCGGGGGCTGAAGCTTTCTTT. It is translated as CASSLAAGAEAFF.

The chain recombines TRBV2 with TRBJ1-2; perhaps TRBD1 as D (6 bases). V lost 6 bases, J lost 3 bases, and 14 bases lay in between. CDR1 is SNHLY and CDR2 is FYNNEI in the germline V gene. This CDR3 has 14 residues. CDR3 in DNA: TGTGCCAGCAGCGGCGGACAGCCCGACTATGGCTACACCTTC. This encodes CASSGGQPDYGYTF. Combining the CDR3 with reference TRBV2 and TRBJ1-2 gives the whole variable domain EPEVTQTPSHQVTQMGQEVILRCVPISNHLYFYWYRQILGQKVEFLVSFYNNEISEKSEIFDDQFSVERPDGSNFTLKIRSTKLEDSAMYFCASSGGQPDYGYTFGSGTRLTVV.

CDR3 residues: CASSEFRDSGEQYF. CDR3 nucleotide sequence: TGTGCCAGCAGTGAATTCAGGGACTCAGGAGAGCAGTACTTC. This sequence joins TRBV2 and TRBJ2-7, with D perhaps TRBD2 (6 bases). CDR3 length equals 14 residues. Germline V CDR1 and CDR2: SNHLY, FYNNEI. V was trimmed by 2 bases and J by 7 bases, leaving 15 bases between them.

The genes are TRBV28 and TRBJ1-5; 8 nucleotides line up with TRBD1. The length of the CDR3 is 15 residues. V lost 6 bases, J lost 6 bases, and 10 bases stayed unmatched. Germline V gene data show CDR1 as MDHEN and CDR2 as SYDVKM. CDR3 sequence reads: CASSRQGQVSQPQHF. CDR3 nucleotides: TGTGCCAGCAGCCGACAGGGGCAGGTCAGTCAGCCCCAGCATTTT.